This T cell receptor (beta chain) was identified during a study of T cells in Graves' hyperthyroidism and ophthalmopathy. Any patient presenting with uncontrolled infection, other autoimmune disease, pregnancy or lactation was left out. In making diagnoses, clinical symptoms, serum thyroxine and TRAb, thyroid ultrasound and orbital computed tomography were all used. About this clonotype itself: One end of the junction is discordant with germline, which a read error may explain.

Amplification yielded TCR beta CDR3 regions, with RNA transcripts as the source. The primer set for the first-round RT-PCR of the TCR CDR3 was HTBI. TCRdb itself ran the multiplex PCR reads through MiXCR, one entry per CDR3 protein. Among under 700,000 distinct CDR3 sequences listed, roughly 50% were seen once. The source of this sequence is a woman under 30 with Graves' hyperthyroidism. Sequencing used peripheral blood or thyroid tissue (not recorded which).

CDR3 bases: TGTGCCAGCAGTGATAGGGGCGTCAATCAGCCCCAGCATTTT. The encoded protein is CASSDRGVNQPQHF. This rearrangement joins TRBV10-3 to TRBJ1-5, with D maybe TRBD1 (5 bases). The CDR3 sequence is 14 residues long. CDR1 and CDR2 from the germline V gene are ENHRY and SYGVKD.